These T cell receptor beta chains were read from a single sample in a study of response to subunit inactivated influenza vaccine. TCRdb analysed the RT-PCR reads with MiXCR anew, one entry per CDR3 protein. The sample includes about 700,000 distinct CDR3 sequences, 15% to 19% of them seen just once. Sequencing used PBMCs from blood, obtained approximately 12 days after vaccination. These receptors were obtained from a man between 45 and 60 years old who received an inactivated influenza vaccine. Each CDR3 is given with its conserved first and last residue. The order of the fields is V gene, clone size, D gene, J gene, CDR3 DNA, CDR3 protein. D genes are given only for firm matches. Clone sizes are given selectively: once, few, many, or a class where the clone is expanded.

TRBV7-2	.	TRBD1	TRBJ1-1	TGTGCCAGCAGCTCCCAGACAGGGATGAACACTGAAGCTTTCTTT	CASSSQTGMNTEAFF
TRBV6-2/TRBV6-3	many	TRBD2	TRBJ2-1	TGTGCCAGCAGGCCTCATCCTAGCGGGTTCTTTTACAATGAGCAGTTCTTC	CASRPHPSGFFYNEQFF
TRBV5-1	.	TRBD1	TRBJ2-1	TGCGCCAGCAGCTTCGGACAGGGGGTTGGAAATGAGCAGTTCTTC	CASSFGQGVGNEQFF
TRBV6-6	few	TRBD1	TRBJ2-7	TGTGCCAGCAGGAATGACAGGGGGCAAGAGCAGTACTTC	CASRNDRGQEQYF
TRBV5-1	.	.	TRBJ2-6	TGCGCCAGCAGCCTCACGGGGTACGATGGGGGACGCTCTGGGGCCAACGTCCTGACTTTC	CASSLTGYDGGRSGANVLTF
TRBV7-2	few	.	TRBJ1-2	TGTGCCAGCAGCTTAGCAGGGTTTAGTGGCTACACCTTC	CASSLAGFSGYTF
TRBV12-3/TRBV12-4	few	.	TRBJ2-1	TGTGCCAGCAGTTTAGGGGGGGGCGGGATCACGAACAATGAGCAGTTCTTC	CASSLGGGGITNNEQFF
TRBV10-3	few	TRBD2	TRBJ2-2	TGTGCCATCAGTGCTGAGCGGGGGTCGAACACCGGGGAGCTGTTTTTT	CAISAERGSNTGELFF
TRBV27	.	TRBD1	TRBJ1-2	TGTGCCAGCAGTCCCACCTCGGGACAGGGGTTGAGGGGCTACACCTTC	CASSPTSGQGLRGYTF
TRBV4-1	.	TRBD1	TRBJ2-7	TGCGCCAGCAGCCACCCTCCACAGGGGGCCGGGGAGCAGTACTTC	CASSHPPQGAGEQYF
TRBV7-9	.	.	TRBJ1-2	TGTGCCAGCAGCAGGGAAGGCTATGGCTACACCTTC	CASSREGYGYTF
TRBV6-1	few	.	TRBJ2-5	TGTGCCAGCAGTGAGGACGGAGGGGGAGAGACCCAGTACTTC	CASSEDGGGETQYF
TRBV5-4	.	TRBD2	TRBJ2-1	TGTGCCAGCAGCTTGGGAGGACTAGCGGGAGGTAGCTCCTACAATGAGCAGTTCTTC	CASSLGGLAGGSSYNEQFF
TRBV24-1	.	.	TRBJ2-1	TGTGCCACCAGGCGGGACAGCTTCTACAATGAGCAGTTCTTC	CATRRDSFYNEQFF
TRBV7-2	few	.	TRBJ2-7	TGTGCCAGCAGCTCTTACCAGGGTTTCTACGAGCAGTACTTC	CASSSYQGFYEQYF
TRBV12-3/TRBV12-4	.	.	TRBJ2-7	TGTGCCAGCAGTATGACACCTTCCTACGAGCAGTACTTC	CASSMTPSYEQYF
TRBV18	few	.	TRBJ2-1	TGTGCCAGCTCACCAACCTTGGCCGACAATGAGCAGTTCTTC	CASSPTLADNEQFF
TRBV10-3	many	TRBD2	TRBJ2-3	TGTGCCATCAGTGACCCGTTACTAGCGGGGGCCCTCACAGATACGCAGTATTTT	CAISDPLLAGALTDTQYF
TRBV18	.	.	TRBJ1-1	TGTGCCAGCTCACCAACGGGGGGCGAGATTTGGGACACTGAAGCTTTCTTT	CASSPTGGEIWDTEAFF
TRBV20-1	.	.	TRBJ2-3	TGCAGTGCTACTAAAGATACGCAGTATTTT	CSATKDTQYF
TRBV10-3	few	.	TRBJ2-1	TGTGCCATCAGTTCCGACAGGAGCTCCTACAATGAGCAGTTCTTC	CAISSDRSSYNEQFF
TRBV5-1	many	.	TRBJ1-6	TGCGCCAGCAGCACCTCCGGCGGCCGGAATTCACCCCTCCACTTT	CASSTSGGRNSPLHF
TRBV7-2	few	.	TRBJ1-2	TGTGCCAGCAGCGTCGGAGTCCCCTATGGCTACACCTTC	CASSVGVPYGYTF
TRBV20-1	.	.	TRBJ2-5	TGCAGTGCTAGAGATTCCGGGGCCCAGTACTTC	CSARDSGAQYF
TRBV7-2	many	.	TRBJ1-2	TGTGCCAGCAGCTTAAACACAGGGCAAAACTATGGCTACACCTTC	CASSLNTGQNYGYTF
TRBV29-1	few	.	TRBJ1-1	TGCAGCGTTGAAAGGGGGGGCCGGACTGAAGCTTTCTTT	CSVERGGRTEAFF
TRBV12-3/TRBV12-4	many	.	TRBJ2-5	TGTGCCAGCAGTTTTATTAGTGGACGGGAGACCCAGTACTTC	CASSFISGRETQYF
TRBV5-4	.	.	TRBJ2-1	TGTGCCAGCAGCTTGACATCGGGGGCCGATGAAAATGAGCAGTTCTTC	CASSLTSGADENEQFF
TRBV10-2	few	.	TRBJ2-1	TGCGCCAGCAGTGAACGTGAGCAGTTCTTC	CASSEREQFF
TRBV3-1	.	TRBD2	TRBJ2-1	TGTGCCAGCAGCAATTTAGCGGGGAGAATTTACAATGAGCAGTTCTTC	CASSNLAGRIYNEQFF